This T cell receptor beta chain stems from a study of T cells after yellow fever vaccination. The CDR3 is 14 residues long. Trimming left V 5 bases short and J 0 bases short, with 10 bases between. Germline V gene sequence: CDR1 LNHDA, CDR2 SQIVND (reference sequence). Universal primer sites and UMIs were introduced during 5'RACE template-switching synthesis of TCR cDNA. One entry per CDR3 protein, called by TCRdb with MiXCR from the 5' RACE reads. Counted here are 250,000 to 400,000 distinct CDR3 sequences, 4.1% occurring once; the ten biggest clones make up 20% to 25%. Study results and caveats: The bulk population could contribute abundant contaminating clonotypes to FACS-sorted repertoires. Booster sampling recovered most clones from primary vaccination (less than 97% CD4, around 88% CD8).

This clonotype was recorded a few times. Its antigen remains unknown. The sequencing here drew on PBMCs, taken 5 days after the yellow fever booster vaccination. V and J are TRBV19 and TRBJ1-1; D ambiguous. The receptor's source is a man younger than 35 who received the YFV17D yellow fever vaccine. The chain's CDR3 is CASSRTTLNTEAFF. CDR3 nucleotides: TGTGCCAGTAGTCGGACGACATTGAACACTGAAGCTTTCTTT.